This T cell receptor (beta chain) came from a study of response to subunit inactivated influenza vaccine. This clonotype has more than one count but fewer than ten. Its matching antigen is unknown. One entry per CDR3 protein results from TCRdb running MiXCR on the RT-PCR reads. The table records around 850,000 distinct CDR3 sequences, about 18% of them present only once. Findings and caveats of the study: It was the authors' suggestion that each seasonal influenza vaccination recruits few new T cells.

The specimen comprised PBMCs from blood, sampled roughly 5 days after vaccination. The origin of this receptor is a man between 50 and 59 years old who received an inactivated influenza vaccine.

CDR3 loop: CASSLPRGSSGANVLTF. CDR3 nucleotide sequence: TGTGCCAGCAGCTTACCCCGAGGGAGCTCTGGGGCCAACGTCCTGACTTTC. The V and J genes are TRBV7-2 and TRBJ2-6, with D possibly TRBD2 on 5 matching bases. The CDR3 runs to 17 residues. The germline CDR1 and CDR2 sequences are SGHTA and FQGNSA. The germline V and J ends were trimmed by 2 bases and 0 bases, with 11 bases remaining between them.